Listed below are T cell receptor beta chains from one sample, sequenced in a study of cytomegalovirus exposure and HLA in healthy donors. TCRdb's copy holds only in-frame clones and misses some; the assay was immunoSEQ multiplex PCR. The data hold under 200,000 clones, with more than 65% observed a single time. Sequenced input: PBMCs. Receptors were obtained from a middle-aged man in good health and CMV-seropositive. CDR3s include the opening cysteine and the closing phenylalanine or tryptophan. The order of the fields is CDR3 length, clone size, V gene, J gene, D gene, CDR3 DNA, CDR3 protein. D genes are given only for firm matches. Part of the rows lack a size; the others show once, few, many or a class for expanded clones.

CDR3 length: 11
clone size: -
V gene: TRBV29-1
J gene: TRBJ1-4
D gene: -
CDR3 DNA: TGCAGCGTTGAAGAGTCGGAAAAACTGTTTTTT
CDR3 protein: CSVEESEKLFF

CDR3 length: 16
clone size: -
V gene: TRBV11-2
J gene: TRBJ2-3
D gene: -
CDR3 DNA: TGTGCCAGCAGCTTAGAGACTTACGACTTAACAGATACGCAGTATTTT
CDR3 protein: CASSLETYDLTDTQYF

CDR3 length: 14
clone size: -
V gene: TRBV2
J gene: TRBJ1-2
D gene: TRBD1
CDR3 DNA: TGTGCCAGCAGTGAAGAGAGACAGGGACGAGGCTACACCTTC
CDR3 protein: CASSEERQGRGYTF

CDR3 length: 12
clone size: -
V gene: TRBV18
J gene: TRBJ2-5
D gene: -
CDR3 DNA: TGTGCCAGCTCACCAGGGGCCGAGACCCAGTACTTC
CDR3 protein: CASSPGAETQYF

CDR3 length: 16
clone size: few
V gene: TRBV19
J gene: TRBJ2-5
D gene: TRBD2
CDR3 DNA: TGTGCCAGTAGTATTACCGGCGGGGGGCCGGGAGAGACCCAGTACTTC
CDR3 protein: CASSITGGGPGETQYF

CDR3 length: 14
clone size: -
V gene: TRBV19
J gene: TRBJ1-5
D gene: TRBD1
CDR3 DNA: TGTGCCACGAAACCGGGACAGGGAAATCAGCCCCAGCATTTT
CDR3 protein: CATKPGQGNQPQHF

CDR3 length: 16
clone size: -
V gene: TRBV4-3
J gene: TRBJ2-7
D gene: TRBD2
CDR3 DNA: TGCGCCAGCAGCCAAGGGGTCACTAGCGCCTCCTACGAGCAGTACTTC
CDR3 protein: CASSQGVTSASYEQYF

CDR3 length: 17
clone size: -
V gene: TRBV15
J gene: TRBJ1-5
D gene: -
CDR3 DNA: TGTGCCACCAGCAGAGATCTTATGGGGACTGTTGATCAGCCCCAGCATTTT
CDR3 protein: CATSRDLMGTVDQPQHF

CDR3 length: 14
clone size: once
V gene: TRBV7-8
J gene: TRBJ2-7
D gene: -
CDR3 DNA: TGTGCCAGCAGCCTGTCAAGCGGAAACTACGAGCAGTACTTC
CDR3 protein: CASSLSSGNYEQYF

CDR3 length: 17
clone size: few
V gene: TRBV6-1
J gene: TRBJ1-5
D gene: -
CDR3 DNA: TGTGCCAGCAGTGAAGAGAAGGTGCGGTATAGCAATCAGCCCCAGCATTTT
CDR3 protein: CASSEEKVRYSNQPQHF

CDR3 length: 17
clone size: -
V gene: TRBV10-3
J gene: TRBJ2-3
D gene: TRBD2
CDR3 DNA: TGTGCCATCAGTGAGGAGGGACTAGCGGGTTCCACAGATACGCAGTATTTT
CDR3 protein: CAISEEGLAGSTDTQYF

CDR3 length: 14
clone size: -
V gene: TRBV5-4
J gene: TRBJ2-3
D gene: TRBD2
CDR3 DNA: TGTGCCAGCAGCATCAAGCGGGGGGCAGATACGCAGTATTTT
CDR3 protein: CASSIKRGADTQYF

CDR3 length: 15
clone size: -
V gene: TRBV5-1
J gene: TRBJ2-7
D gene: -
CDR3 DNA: TGCGCCAGCAGCCGAGGACAAACCTCCCACTACGAGCAGTACTTC
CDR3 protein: CASSRGQTSHYEQYF

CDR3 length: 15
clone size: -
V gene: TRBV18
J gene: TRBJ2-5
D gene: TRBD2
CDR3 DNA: TGTGCCAGCTCACCATCCGCGGGAGATGGGGAGACCCAGTACTTC
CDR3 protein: CASSPSAGDGETQYF

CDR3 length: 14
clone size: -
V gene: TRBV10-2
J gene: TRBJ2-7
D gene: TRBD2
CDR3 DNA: TGCGCCAGCACCACTAGCGGGGGATCCTACGAGCAGTACTTC
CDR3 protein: CASTTSGGSYEQYF

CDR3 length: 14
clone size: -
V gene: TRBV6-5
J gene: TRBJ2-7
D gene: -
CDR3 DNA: TGTGCCAGCAGTTTGGGGGGTAAAGCCTACGAGCAGTACTTC
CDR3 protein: CASSLGGKAYEQYF

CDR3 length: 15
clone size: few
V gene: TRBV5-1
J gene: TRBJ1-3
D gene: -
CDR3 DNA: TGCGCCAGCAGCTTGTGGGGCAGGGAGGAGGACACCATATATTTT
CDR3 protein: CASSLWGREEDTIYF

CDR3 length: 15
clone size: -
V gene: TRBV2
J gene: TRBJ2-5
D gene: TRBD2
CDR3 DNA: TGTGCCAGCAGTGGTGTAGCGGGGGGGCAAGAGACCCAGTACTTC
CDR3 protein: CASSGVAGGQETQYF

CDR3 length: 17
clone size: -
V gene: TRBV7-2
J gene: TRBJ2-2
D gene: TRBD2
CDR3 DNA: TGTGCCAGCAGCTTAAGCACTAGCGGGGAAAACACCGGGGAGCTGTTTTTT
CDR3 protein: CASSLSTSGENTGELFF

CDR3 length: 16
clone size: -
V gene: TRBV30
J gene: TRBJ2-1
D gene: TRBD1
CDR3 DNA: TGTGCCTGGAGAAGACAGGGCGTTAGCTCCTACAATGAGCAGTTCTTC
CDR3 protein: CAWRRQGVSSYNEQFF

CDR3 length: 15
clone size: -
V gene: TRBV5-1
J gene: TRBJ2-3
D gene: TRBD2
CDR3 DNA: TGCGCCAGCAGCTTGGGGCTAGCGGACACAGATACGCAGTATTTT
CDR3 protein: CASSLGLADTDTQYF

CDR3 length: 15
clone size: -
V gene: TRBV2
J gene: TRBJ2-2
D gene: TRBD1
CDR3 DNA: TGTGCCAGCAGTTCAGACAGGGGGAACACCGGGGAGCTGTTTTTT
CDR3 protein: CASSSDRGNTGELFF

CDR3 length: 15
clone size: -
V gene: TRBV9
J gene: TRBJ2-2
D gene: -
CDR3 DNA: TGTGCCAGCAGCGTAGTGGGCGGGGACACCGGGGAGCTGTTTTTT
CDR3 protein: CASSVVGGDTGELFF

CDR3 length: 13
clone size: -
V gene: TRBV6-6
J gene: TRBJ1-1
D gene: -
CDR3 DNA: TGTGCCAGCAGTTACTTAGGACAGAGTCGGGCTTTCTTT
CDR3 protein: CASSYLGQSRAFF

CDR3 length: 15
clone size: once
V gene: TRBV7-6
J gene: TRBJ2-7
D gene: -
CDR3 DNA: TGTGCCAGCAGCGCAAGCGGAGGGGCCTCTTACGAGCAGTACTTC
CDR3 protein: CASSASGGASYEQYF

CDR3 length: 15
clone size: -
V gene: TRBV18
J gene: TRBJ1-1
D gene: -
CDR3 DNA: TGTGCCAGCTCACCACAATGGGGGGGGGACACTGAAGCTTTCTTT
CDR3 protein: CASSPQWGGDTEAFF

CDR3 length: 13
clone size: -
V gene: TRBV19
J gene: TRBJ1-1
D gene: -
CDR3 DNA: TGTGCCAGTAGTATTGGAGGTAACACTGAAGCTTTCTTT
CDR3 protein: CASSIGGNTEAFF

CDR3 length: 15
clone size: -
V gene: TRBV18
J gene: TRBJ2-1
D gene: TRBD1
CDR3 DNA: TGTGCCAGCTCACCAGGACAGGGGGCGCAGGGTGAGCAGTTCTTC
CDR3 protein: CASSPGQGAQGEQFF

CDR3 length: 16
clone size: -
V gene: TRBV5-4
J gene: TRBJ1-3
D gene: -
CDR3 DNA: TGTGCCAGCAGCTTGGCCCCCAGTCTCTCTGGAAACACCATATATTTT
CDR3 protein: CASSLAPSLSGNTIYF

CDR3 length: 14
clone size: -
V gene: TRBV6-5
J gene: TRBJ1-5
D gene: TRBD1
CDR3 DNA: TGTGCCAGCAGGCCCGGGACAGGCAATCAGCCCCAGCATTTT
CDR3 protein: CASRPGTGNQPQHF

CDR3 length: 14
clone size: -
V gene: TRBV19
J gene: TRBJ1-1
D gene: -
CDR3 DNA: TGTGCCAGTAGTATGGCAGGGGCGAACACTGAAGCTTTCTTT
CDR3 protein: CASSMAGANTEAFF

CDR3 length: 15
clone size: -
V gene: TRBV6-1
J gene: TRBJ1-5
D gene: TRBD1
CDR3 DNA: TGTGCCAGCAGACGGACAGGCGGTAGCAATCAGCCCCAGCATTTT
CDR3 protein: CASRRTGGSNQPQHF

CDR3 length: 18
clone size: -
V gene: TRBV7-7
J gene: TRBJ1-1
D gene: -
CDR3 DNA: TGTGCCAGCAGCTTAGTACCGGCCGCAGGGCTTCTACAAGACGAAGCTTTCTTT
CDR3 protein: CASSLVPAAGLLQDEAFF

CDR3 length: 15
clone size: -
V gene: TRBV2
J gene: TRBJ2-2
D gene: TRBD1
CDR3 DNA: TGTGCCAGCAGTGTTGACAGGGGAACGGCCGGGGAGCTGTTTTTT
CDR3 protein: CASSVDRGTAGELFF

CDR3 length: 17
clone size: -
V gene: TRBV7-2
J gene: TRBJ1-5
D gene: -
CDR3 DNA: TGTGCCAGCAGCTTTGGGTCTTTGAGGGGGTTAAGTCAGCCCCAGCATTTT
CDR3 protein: CASSFGSLRGLSQPQHF

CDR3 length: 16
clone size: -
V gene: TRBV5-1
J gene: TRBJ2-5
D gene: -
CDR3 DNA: TGCGCCAGCAGCTTGGGGGGGGTGACTAGGAAAGAGACCCAGTACTTC
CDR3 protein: CASSLGGVTRKETQYF